This TCR beta chain is drawn from a study of T cell clones after liver transplantation. As for the study in general: Graft-donor-reactive sequences were compared with third-party-reactive TCRbeta sequences from pre-transplant mixed lymphocyte reactions.

Assay used: immunoSEQ multiplex PCR; TCRdb lists only in-frame clones, some missing. The sample yields some 110,000 clones, 75% to 95% seen once. This TCR was sampled from a human patient who received a liver transplant. A share of the T cells may be of graft donor origin. This specimen was CD4+ T cells from blood, taken 12 months after liver transplant.

CDR3 amino acids: CASSRLAGGQYF. CDR3 coding DNA: TGTGCCAGCAGCCGACTAGCGGGAGGGCAGTACTTC. V is TRBV5-4 and J is TRBJ2-7, with TRBD2 matching over 13 bases. V shed 4 bases, J shed 9 bases, and the junction held 1 base outside the gene matches. Germline V gene data show CDR1 as SGHNT and CDR2 as YYREEE (reference sequence). CDR3 length: 12 residues.